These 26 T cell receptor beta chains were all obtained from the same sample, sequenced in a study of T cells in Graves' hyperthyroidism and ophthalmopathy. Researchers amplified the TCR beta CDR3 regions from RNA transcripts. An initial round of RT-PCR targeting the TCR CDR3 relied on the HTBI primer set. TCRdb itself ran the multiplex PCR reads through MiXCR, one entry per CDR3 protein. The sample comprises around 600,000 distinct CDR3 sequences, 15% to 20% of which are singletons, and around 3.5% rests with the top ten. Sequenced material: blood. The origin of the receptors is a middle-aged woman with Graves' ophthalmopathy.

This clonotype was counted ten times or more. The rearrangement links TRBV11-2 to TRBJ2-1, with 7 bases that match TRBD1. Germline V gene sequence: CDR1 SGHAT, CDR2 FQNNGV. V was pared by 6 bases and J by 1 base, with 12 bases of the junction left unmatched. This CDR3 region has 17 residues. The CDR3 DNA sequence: TGTGCCAGCAGAAAAGGACAGGTGGGAGTGTCCTACAATGAGCAGTTCTTC. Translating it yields CASRKGQVGVSYNEQFF.

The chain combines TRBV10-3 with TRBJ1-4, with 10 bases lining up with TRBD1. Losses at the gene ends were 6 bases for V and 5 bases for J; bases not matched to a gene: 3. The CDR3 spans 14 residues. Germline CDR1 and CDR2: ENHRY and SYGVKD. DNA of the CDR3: TGTGCCATCAGCGCGGGACAGGGGAATGAAAAACTGTTTTTT. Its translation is CAISAGQGNEKLFF.

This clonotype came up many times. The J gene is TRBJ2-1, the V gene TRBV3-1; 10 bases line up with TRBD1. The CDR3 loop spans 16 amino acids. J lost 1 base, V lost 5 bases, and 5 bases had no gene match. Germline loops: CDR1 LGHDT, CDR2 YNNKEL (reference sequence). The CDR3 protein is CASSLRQGASYNEQFF. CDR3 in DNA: TGTGCCAGCAGCTTACGACAGGGGGCTTCCTACAATGAGCAGTTCTTC.

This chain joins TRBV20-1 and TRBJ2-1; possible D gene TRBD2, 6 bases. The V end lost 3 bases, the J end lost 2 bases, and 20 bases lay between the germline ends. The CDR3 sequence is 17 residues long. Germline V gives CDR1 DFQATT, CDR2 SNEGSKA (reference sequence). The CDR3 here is CSARGLEGPGAYNEQFF. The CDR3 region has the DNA TGCAGTGCTAGGGGTCTTGAGGGTCCGGGGGCCTACAATGAGCAGTTCTTC.

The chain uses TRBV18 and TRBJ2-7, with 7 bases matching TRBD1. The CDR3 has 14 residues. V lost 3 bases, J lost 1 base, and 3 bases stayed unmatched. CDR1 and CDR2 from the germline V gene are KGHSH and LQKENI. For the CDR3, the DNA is TGTGCCAGCTCACCGTCGACAGGGTCCTACGAGCAGTACTTC. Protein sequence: CASSPSTGSYEQYF.

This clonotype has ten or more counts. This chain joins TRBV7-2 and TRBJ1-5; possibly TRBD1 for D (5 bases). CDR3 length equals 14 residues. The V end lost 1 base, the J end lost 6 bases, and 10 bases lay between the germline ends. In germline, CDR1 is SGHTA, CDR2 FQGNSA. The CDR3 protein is CASSLVGATQPQHF. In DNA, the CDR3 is TGTGCCAGCAGCTTAGTCGGGGCTACTCAGCCCCAGCATTTT.

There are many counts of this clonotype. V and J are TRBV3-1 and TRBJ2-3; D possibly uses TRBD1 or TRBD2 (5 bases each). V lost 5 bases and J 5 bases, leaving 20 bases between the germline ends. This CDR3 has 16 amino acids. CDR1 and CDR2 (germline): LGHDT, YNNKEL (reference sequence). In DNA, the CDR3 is TGTGCCAGCAGCACAGGTTGGACGGGATCCGGAGATACGCAGTATTTT. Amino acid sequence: CASSTGWTGSGDTQYF.

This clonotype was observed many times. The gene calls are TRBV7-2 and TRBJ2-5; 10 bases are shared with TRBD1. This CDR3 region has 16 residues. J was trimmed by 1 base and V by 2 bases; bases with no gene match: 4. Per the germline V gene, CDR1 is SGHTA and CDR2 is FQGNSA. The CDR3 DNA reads TGTGCCAGCAGCTTATTTGGGACAGGGGTCCAAGAGACCCAGTACTTC. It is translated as CASSLFGTGVQETQYF.

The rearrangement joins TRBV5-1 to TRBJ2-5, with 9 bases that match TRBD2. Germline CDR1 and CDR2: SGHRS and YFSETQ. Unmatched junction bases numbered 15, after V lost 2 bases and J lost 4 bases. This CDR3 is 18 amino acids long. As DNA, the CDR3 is TGCGCCAGCAGCTTTTCTAGCGGGAATTTGTTCTCCACAGAGACCCAGTACTTC. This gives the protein CASSFSSGNLFSTETQYF.

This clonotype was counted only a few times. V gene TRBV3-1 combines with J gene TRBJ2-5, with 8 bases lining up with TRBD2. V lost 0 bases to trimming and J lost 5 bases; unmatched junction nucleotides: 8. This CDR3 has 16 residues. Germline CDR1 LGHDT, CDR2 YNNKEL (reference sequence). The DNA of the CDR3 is TGTGCCAGCAGCCAAGATCGTGGGGCTAGCGGGGAGACCCAGTACTTC. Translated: CASSQDRGASGETQYF.

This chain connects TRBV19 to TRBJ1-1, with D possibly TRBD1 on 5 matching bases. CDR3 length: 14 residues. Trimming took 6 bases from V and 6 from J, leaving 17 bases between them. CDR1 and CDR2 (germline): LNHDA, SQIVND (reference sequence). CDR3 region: CASRPTPGFPEAFF. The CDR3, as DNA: TGTGCCAGTAGGCCTACCCCAGGGTTTCCTGAAGCTTTCTTT.

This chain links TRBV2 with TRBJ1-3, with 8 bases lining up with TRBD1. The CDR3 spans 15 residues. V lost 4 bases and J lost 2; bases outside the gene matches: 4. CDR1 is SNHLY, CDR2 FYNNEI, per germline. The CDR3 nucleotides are TGTGCCAGCAGTGGACAGGGGCTCCCTGGAAACACCATATATTTT. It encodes CASSGQGLPGNTIYF.

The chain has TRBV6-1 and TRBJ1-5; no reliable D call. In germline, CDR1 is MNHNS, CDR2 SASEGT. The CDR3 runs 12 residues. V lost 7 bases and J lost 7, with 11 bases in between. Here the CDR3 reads CASTGVGQPQHF. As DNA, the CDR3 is TGTGCCAGCACCGGAGTGGGCCAGCCCCAGCATTTT.

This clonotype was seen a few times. CDR3 region: CASSKSGANVLTF. In nucleotides, the CDR3 is TGTGCCAGCAGCAAATCTGGGGCCAACGTCCTGACTTTC. The chain couples TRBV27 to TRBJ2-6; no definite D call. CDR3 length equals 13 residues. Deletions cut 6 bases from V and 1 base from J, with 4 bases between. CDR1 and CDR2 from the germline V gene are MNHEY and SMNVEV (reference sequence).

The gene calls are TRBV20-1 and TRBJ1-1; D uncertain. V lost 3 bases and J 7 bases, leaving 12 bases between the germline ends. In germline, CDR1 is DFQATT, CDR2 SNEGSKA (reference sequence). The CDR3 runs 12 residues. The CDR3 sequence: CSASFADGEAFF. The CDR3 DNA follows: TGCAGTGCTAGTTTCGCGGACGGTGAAGCTTTCTTT.

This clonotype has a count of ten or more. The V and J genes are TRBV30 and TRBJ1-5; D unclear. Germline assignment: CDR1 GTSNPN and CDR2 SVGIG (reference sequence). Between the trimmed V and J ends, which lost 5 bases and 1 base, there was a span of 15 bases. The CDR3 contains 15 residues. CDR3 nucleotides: TGTGCCTGGGGGGAAGGAACAGCAAGCAATCAGCCCCAGCATTTT. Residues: CAWGEGTASNQPQHF.

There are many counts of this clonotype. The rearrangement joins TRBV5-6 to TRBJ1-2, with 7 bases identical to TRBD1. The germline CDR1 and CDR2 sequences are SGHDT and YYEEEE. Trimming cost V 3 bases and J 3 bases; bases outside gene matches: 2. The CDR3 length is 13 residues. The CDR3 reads CASSSDRDYGYTF. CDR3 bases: TGTGCCAGCAGCTCCGACAGGGACTATGGCTACACCTTC.

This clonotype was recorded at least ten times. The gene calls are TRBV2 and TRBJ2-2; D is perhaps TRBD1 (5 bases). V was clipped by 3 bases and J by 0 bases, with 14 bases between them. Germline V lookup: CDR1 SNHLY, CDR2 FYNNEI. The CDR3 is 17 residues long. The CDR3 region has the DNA TGTGCCAGCAGTGACGGGCGAAGGGGCGCGAACACCGGGGAGCTGTTTTTT. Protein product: CASSDGRRGANTGELFF.

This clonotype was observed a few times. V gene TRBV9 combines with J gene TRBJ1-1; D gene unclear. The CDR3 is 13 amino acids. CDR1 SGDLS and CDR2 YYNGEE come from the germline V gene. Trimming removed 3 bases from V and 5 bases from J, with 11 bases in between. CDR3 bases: TGTGCCAGCAGCGCACGTATGGGGACTGAAGCTTTCTTT. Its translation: CASSARMGTEAFF.

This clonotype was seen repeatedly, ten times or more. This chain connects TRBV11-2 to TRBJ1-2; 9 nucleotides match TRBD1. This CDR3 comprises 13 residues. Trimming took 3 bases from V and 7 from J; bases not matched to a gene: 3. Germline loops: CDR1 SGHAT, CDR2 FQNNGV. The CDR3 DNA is TGTGCCAGCAGCTTTACAGGGGGCGCTGGCTACACCTTC. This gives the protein CASSFTGGAGYTF.

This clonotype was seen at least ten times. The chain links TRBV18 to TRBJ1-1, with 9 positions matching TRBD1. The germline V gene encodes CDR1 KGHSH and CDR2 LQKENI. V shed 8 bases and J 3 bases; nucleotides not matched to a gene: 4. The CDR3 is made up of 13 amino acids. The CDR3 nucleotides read TGTGCCAGCAGCCGACAGGGGGACACTGAAGCTTTCTTT. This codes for CASSRQGDTEAFF.

The CDR3: CASSKGRDEQYF. As DNA, the CDR3 is TGTGCCAGCAGCAAGGGGAGGGACGAGCAGTACTTC. The J gene is TRBJ2-7, the V gene TRBV2; 7 nucleotides align to TRBD2. This CDR3 comprises 12 residues. Germline CDR1 SNHLY, CDR2 FYNNEI. V was pared by 6 bases and J by 5 bases, with 4 bases of the junction left unmatched.

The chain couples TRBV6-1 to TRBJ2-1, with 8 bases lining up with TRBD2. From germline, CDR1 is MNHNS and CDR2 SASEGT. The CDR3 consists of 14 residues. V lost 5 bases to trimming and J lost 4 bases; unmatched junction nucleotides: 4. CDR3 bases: TGTGCCAGCAGTATGCTAGCGGGTTACAATGAGCAGTTCTTC. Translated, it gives CASSMLAGYNEQFF.

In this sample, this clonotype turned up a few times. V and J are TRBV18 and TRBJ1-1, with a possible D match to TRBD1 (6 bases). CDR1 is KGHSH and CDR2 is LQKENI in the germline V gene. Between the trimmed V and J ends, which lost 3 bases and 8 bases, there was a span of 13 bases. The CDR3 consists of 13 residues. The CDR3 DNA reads TGTGCCAGCTCACCTTCTGGACAGCTCGAAGCTTTCTTT. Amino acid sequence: CASSPSGQLEAFF. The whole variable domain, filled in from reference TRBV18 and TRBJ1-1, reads NAGVMQNPRHLVRRRGQEARLRCSPMKGHSHVYWYRQLPEEGLKFMVYLQKENIIDESGMPKERFSAEFPKEGPSILRIQQVVRGDSAAYFCASSPSGQLEAFFGQGTRLTVV.

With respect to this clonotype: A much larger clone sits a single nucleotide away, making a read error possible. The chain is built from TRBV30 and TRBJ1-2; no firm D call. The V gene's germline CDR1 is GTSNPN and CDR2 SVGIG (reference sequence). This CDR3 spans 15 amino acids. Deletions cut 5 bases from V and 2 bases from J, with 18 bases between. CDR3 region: CAWDIKAAENYGYTF. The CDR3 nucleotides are TGTGCCTGGGACATAAAGGCCGCGGAAAACTATGGCTACACCTTC.

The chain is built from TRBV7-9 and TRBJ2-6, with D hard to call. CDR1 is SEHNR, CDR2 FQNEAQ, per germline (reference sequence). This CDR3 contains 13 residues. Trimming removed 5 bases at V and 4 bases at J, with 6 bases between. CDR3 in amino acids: CASSPFGANVLTF. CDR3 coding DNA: TGTGCCAGCAGCCCTTTCGGGGCCAACGTCCTGACTTTC. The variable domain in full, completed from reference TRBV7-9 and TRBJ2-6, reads DTGVSQNPRHKITKRGQNVTFRCDPISEHNRLYWYRQTLGQGPEFLTYFQNEAQLEKSRLLSDRFSAERPKGSFSTLEIQRTEQGDSAMYLCASSPFGANVLTFGAGSRLTVL.